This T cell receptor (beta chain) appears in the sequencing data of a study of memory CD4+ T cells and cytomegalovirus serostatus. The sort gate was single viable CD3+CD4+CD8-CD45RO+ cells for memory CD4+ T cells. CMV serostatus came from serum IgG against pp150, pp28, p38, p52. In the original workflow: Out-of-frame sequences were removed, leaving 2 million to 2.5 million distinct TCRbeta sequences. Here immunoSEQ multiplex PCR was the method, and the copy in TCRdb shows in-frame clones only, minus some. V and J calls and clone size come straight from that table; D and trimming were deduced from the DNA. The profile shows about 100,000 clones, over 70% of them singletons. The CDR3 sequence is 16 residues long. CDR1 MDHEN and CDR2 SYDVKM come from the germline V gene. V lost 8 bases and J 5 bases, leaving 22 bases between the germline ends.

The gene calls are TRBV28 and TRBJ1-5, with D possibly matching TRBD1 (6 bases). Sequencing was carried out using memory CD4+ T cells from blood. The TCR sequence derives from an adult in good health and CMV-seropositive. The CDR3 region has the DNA TGTGCCAGCTCCCGGAGGCGGACAGAAGTATATCAGCCCCAGCATTTT. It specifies CASSRRRTEVYQPQHF.